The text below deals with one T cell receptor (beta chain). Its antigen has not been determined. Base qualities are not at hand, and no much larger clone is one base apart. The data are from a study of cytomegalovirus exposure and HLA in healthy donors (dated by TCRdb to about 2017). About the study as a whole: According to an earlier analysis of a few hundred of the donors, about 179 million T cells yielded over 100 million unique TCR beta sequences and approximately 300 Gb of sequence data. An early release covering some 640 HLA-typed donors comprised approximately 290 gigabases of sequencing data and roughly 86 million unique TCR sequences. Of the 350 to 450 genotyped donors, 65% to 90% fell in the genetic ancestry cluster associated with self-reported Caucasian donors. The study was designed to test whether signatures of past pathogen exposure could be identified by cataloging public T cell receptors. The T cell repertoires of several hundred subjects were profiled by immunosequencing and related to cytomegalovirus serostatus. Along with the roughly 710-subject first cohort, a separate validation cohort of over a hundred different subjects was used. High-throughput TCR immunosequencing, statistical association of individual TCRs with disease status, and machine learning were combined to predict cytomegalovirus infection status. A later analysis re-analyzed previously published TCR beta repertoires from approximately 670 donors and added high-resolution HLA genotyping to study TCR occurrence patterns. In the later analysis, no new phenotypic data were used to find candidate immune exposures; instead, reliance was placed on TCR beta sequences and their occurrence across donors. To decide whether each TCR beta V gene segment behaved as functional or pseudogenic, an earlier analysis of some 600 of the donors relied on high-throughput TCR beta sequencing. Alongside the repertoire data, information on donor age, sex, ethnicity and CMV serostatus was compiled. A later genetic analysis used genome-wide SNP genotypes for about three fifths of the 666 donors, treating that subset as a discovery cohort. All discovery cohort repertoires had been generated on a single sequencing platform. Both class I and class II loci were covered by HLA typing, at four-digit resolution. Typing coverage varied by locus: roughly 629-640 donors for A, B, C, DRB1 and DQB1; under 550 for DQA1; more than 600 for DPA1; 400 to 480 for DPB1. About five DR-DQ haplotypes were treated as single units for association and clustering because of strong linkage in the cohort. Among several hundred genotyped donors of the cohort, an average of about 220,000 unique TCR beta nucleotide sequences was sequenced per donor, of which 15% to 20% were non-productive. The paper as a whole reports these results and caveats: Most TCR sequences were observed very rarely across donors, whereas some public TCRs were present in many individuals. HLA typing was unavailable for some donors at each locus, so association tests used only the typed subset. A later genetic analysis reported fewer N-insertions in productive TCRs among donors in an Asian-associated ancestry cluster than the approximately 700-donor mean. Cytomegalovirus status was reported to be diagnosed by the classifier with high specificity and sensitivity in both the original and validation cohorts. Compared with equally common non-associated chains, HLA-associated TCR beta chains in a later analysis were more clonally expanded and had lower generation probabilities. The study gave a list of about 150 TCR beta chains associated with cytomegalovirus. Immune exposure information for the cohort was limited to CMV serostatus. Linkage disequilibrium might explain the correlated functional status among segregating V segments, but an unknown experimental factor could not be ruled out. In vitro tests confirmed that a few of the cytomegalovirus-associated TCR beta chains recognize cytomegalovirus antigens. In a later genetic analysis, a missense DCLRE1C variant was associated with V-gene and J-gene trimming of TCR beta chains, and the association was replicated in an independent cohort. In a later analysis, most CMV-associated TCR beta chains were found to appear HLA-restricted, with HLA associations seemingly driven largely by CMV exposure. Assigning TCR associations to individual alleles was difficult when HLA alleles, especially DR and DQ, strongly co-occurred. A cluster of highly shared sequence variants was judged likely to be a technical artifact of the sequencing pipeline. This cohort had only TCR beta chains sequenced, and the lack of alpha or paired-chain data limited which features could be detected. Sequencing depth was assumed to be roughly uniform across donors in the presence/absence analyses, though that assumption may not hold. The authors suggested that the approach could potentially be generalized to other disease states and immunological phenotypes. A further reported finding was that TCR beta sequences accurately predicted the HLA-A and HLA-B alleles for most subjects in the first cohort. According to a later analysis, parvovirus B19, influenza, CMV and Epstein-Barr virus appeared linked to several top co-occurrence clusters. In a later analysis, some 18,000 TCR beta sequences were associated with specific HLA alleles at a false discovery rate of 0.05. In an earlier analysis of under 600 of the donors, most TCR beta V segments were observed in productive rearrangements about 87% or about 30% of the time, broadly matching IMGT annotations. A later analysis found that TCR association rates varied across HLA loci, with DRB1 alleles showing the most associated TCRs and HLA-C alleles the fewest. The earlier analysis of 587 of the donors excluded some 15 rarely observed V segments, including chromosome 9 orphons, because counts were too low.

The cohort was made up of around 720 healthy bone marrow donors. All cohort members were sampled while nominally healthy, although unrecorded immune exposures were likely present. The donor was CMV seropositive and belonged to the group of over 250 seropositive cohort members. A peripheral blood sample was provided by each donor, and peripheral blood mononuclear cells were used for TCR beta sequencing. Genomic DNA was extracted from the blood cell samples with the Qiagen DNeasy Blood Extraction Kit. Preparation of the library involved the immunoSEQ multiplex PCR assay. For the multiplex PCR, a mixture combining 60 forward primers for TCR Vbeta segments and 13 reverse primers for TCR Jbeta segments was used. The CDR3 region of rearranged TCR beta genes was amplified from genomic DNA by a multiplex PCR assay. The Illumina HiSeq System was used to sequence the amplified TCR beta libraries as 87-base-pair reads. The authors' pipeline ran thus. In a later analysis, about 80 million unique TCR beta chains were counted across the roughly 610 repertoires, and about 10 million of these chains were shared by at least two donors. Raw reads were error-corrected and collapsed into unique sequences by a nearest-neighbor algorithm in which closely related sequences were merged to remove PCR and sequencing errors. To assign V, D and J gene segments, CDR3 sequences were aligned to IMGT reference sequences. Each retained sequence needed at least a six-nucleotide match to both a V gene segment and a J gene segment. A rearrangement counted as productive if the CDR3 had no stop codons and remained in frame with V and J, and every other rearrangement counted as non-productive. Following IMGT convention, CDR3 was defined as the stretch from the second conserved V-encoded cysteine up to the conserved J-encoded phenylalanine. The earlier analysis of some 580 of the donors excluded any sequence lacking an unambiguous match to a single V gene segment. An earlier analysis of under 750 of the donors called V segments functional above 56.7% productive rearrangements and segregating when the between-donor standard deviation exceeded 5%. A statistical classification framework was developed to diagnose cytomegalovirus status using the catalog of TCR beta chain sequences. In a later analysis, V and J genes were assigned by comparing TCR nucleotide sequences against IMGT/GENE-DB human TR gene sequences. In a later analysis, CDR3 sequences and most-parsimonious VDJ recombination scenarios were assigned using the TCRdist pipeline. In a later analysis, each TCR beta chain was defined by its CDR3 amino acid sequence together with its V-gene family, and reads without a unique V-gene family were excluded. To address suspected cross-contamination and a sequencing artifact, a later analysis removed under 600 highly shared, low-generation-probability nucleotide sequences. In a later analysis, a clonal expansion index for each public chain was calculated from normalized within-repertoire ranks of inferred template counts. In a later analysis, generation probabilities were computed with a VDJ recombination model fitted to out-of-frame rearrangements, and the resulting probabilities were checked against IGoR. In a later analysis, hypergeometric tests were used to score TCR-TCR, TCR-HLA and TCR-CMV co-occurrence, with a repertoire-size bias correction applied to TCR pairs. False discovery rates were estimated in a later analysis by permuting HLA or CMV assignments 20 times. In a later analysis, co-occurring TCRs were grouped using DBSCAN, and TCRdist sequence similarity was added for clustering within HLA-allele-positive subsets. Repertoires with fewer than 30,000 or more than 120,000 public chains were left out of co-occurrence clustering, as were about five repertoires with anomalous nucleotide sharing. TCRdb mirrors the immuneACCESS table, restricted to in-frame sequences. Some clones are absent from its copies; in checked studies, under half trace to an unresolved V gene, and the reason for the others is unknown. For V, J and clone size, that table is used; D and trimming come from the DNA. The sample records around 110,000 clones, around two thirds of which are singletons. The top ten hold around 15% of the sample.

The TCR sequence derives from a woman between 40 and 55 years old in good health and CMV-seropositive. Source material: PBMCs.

The CDR3 here reads CASTTSGGGNYGYTF. The bases read TGTGCCAGTACGACCTCGGGAGGGGGCAACTATGGCTACACCTTC. The chain is assembled from TRBV19 and TRBJ1-2, and 7 junctional nucleotides match TRBD1. Trimming takes 7 bases off V and 2 bases off J; junction bases not matched to a gene: 10. Its CDR3 holds 15 amino acids, cysteine through phenylalanine. Only CDR3 DNA remains: 45 bases, in frame from the first base. The germline V gene encodes CDR1 LNHDA and CDR2 SQIVND (reference sequence).